This T cell receptor (beta chain) was obtained from a study of Graves' ophthalmopathy and Graves' hyperthyroidism (dated by TCRdb to the late 2010s). For context, the study as a whole: Peripheral blood was collected at initial diagnosis, prior to any treatment. The study used TCR beta repertoire signatures to distinguish Graves' ophthalmopathy from Graves' hyperthyroidism and to predict progression to ophthalmopathy. In total, some 130 blood samples were TCR-sequenced: fewer than 50 ophthalmopathy, some 75 hyperthyroidism and some 17 hyperthyroidism-to-ophthalmopathy patients. To explore V-J signatures that separate ophthalmopathy from hyperthyroidism, a discovery set of about a hundred patients was enrolled, consisting of 40 to 45 with ophthalmopathy and 55 to 65 with stable hyperthyroidism. The independent validation cohort included approximately 19 hyperthyroidism patients plus 17 patients who later progressed from hyperthyroidism to ophthalmopathy. In five to seven hyperthyroidism patients, T-cell repertoires of thyroid tissue and blood were compared. Following sampling, methimazole starting at 30 mg daily was administered to hyperthyroidism patients, and high-dose intravenous methylprednisolone was administered to ophthalmopathy patients. The roughly 91 discovery patients were randomly divided into training and test sets at a 7:3 ratio. Study-wide conclusions, independent of this receptor: Sample size was not predetermined statistically, and investigators were not blinded to group allocation. In validation, the model predicted ophthalmopathy progression with about 70% sensitivity and 72% to 80% specificity; eleven to twelve predicted patients were CT-confirmed with GO in a median of approximately 6.2 months. The 13-signature model separated ophthalmopathy from stable hyperthyroidism with 85% to 90% sensitivity and approximately 83% specificity in cross-validation, and 80%/75% in the test set. Most expanded thyroid clonotypes with frequency above 0.001 were also detected in blood, suggesting blood repertoires may reflect the thyroid immune response.

Ophthalmopathy patients had moderately to severely active disease, Clinical Activity Score of at least 3, NOSPECS grade of at least 4, and disease duration under 3 months. Patients with other autoimmune diseases, uncontrolled infections, pregnancy or lactation were excluded. Diagnosis relied on clinical symptoms, serum thyroxine, TRAb, thyroid ultrasound and orbital computed tomography. PBMCs were isolated from 8 to 10 ml of fresh peripheral blood by Ficoll-Paque density gradient centrifugation. Total RNA was extracted with Trizol reagent and quality-checked on an Agilent 2100 Bioanalyzer. Regarding this clonotype: What this receptor recognizes is not known. Base quality data are lacking; no much larger clone is found one base away.

V was cut back by 5 bases and J by 2 bases, leaving a gap of 16 bases between them. The CDR3 runs 16 residues from the cysteine to the phenylalanine. The only DNA kept is the CDR3, 48 bases in frame from the first base. CDR1 and CDR2 are drawn from the germline V gene: SNHLY, FYNNEI. For repertoire sequencing, the TCR beta CDR3 regions were amplified from RNA transcripts. HTBI primers and the Qiagen OneStep RT-PCR kit were used in a first-round RT-PCR, which was followed by a second-round multiplex PCR, size selection and purification. The libraries underwent paired-end sequencing with 100 bp reads on an Illumina HiSeq2000. The published analysis was carried out like this. SOAPnuke was used to process the reads, throwing out any read that had adapters, had uncalled bases, had a mean Phred below 15, or lacked an exact constant-primer or identifier match. COPE v1.2.5 was used to merge the high-quality paired reads. Clonotypes were defined as unique nucleotide sequences and were aligned to IMGT TRB V, D and J references using MiTCR v1.1. Analysis was restricted to V-J combinations with a frequency above 0.0001, which covered roughly 99% of repertoires. A TCR clonal expansion and chaos score per V-J combination was defined as the ratio of F50 clonal expansion to chaos observed in the TCRdist matrix. Welch's t-statistics and random forest were used to narrow the features down to roughly twelve V-J combinations, which were then fed into a naive Bayes classifier. The Morisita-Horn index was used to measure how similar the thyroid and blood repertoires were. TCRdb passed the public sequencing reads through fastp at Q25 and MiXCR, retaining productive beta sequences. CDR3 protein duplicates are merged, each entry listing the most common genes and DNA. The V and J calls here are based on TCRdb, not the publication. Across this sample there are about 220,000 distinct CDR3 sequences, with about 22% seen only once. Approximately 39% of the sample goes to the ten largest clones.

The chain is assembled from TRBV2 and TRBJ1-5; TRBD1 could be the D gene, as 5 bases match. Sequencing was performed on peripheral blood. The origin of this receptor is a woman aged 45-60 years with Graves' ophthalmopathy. Donor details come from another sample of the same person, matched by shared clones. Here is the DNA: TGTGCCAGCAGTTCTGAGAACCTGGGGGGCAATCAGCCCCAGCATTTT. It encodes CASSSENLGGNQPQHF.